The present T cell receptor beta chain was sequenced within a study of blood T cells in healthy people across ages. CDR1 is SGHRS and CDR2 is YFSETQ in the germline V gene. The V gene lost 0 bases and the J gene lost 2 bases, with 12 bases spanning the gap. This CDR3 spans 15 amino acids. Each sample yielded at least 5.5 micrograms of PBMC total RNA. This clonotype came up a few times. Through a sample-barcoded 5' primer and a J-beta primer mix, a second PCR was run for roughly 7 to 12 cycles. TCRdb reprocessed the 5' RACE reads via MiXCR and lists one record per CDR3 protein. The profile covers more than 500,000 distinct CDR3 sequences, with approximately 30% appearing a single time and under 20% taken by the ten largest.

The rearrangement uses TRBV5-1 and TRBJ2-7; D ambiguous. The TCR sequence derives from a woman in her sixties or seventies in good health. The sample consisted of blood. CDR3: CASSLGGYGTYEQYF. The CDR3 coding sequence is TGCGCCAGCAGCTTGGGGGGATACGGAACCTACGAGCAGTACTTC.